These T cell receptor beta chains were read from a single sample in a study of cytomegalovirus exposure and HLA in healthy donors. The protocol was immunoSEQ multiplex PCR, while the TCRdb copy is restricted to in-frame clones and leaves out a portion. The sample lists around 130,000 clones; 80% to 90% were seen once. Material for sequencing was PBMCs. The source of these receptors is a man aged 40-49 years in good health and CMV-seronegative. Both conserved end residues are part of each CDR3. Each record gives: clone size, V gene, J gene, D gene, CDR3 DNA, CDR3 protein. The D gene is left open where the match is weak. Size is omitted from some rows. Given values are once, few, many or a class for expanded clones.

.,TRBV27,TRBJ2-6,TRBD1,TGTGCCAGCAGTCACAGGGGTTCTGGGGCCAACGTCCTGACTTTC,CASSHRGSGANVLTF
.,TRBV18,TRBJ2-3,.,TGTGCCAGCTCACCACGCCAGGGTGGAACAGATACGCAGTATTTT,CASSPRQGGTDTQYF
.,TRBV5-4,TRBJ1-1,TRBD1,TGTGCCAGCAGCTTTGGGACAGCCGTGACCACTGAAGCTTTCTTT,CASSFGTAVTTEAFF
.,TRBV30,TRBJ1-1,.,TGTGCCTGGAGTGTACGCGGGGGGAAGTCAGCTTTCTTT,CAWSVRGGKSAFF
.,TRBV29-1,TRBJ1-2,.,TGCAGCGTTGAAGAGCGAAGGGGTGGCATAAACTATGGCTACACCTTC,CSVEERRGGINYGYTF
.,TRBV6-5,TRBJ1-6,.,TGTGCCAGCGGGCCAGGGAATTCACCCCTCCACTTT,CASGPGNSPLHF
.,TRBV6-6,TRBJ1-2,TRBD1,TGTGCCAGCAGCGCCCTGCCGGGACAGGTTAACTATGGCTACACCTTC,CASSALPGQVNYGYTF
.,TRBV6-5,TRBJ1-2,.,TGTGCCAGCAGTTACTCGAAGGCAGGCTATGGCTACACCTTC,CASSYSKAGYGYTF
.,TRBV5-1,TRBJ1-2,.,TGCGCCAGCAGCGACAGGACAGCTAACTATGGCTACACCTTC,CASSDRTANYGYTF
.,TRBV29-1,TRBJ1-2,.,TGCAGCGTTGCCCAGGATTCTAACTATGGCTACACCTTC,CSVAQDSNYGYTF
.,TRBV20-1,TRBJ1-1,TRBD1,TGCAGTGCTAGGGGACAGTATGAAGCTTTCTTT,CSARGQYEAFF
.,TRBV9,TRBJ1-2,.,TGTGCCAGCAGCGTAGGAACGACAACCAACTATGGCTACACCTTC,CASSVGTTTNYGYTF
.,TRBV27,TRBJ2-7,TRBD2,TGTGCCAGCAGTTCCGGACTAGCGGGAGGGGACTACGAGCAGTACTTC,CASSSGLAGGDYEQYF
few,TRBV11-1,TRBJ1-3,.,TGTGCCAGCAGCTTCGGACAAAGCGGAAACACCATATATTTT,CASSFGQSGNTIYF
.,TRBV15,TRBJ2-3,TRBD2,TGTGCCACCAGCAGAGATACAGCGGGGGGGCGAAATACGCAGTATTTT,CATSRDTAGGRNTQYF
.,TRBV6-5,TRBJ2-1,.,TGTGCCAGCAGTGACCCCGGACAGTACAATGAGCAGTTCTTC,CASSDPGQYNEQFF
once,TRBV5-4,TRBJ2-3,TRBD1,TGTGCCAGCAGCGGGTACCGGGACAGGGGCACAGATACGCAGTATTTT,CASSGYRDRGTDTQYF
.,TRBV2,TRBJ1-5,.,TGTGCCAGCACCGGGGGGTGGGGCCAGCCCCAGCATTTT,CASTGGWGQPQHF
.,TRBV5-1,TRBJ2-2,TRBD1,TGCGCCAGCAGCTTTTACTCGGACAGACAGGGGCCCGGGGAGCTGTTTTTT,CASSFYSDRQGPGELFF
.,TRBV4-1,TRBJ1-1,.,TGCGCCAGCAGCCGGACAGCGATGAACACTGAAGCTTTCTTT,CASSRTAMNTEAFF
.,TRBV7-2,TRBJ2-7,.,TGTGCCAGCAGCTCCGGGGTGGGGGCATCCTACGAGCAGTACTTC,CASSSGVGASYEQYF
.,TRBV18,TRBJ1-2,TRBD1,TGTGCCAGCTCACTCCGAGACAGGGACTATGGCTACACCTTC,CASSLRDRDYGYTF
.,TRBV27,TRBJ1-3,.,TGTGCCAGCAGCTCCGACTGGGAGGGAAACACCATATATTTT,CASSSDWEGNTIYF
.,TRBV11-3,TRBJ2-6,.,TGTGCCAGCAGCCAGGGGGGCTCTGGGGCCAACGTCCTGACTTTC,CASSQGGSGANVLTF
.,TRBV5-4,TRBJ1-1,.,TGTGCCAGCAGCTTTGGCAGGGGTGACACTGAAGCTTTCTTT,CASSFGRGDTEAFF
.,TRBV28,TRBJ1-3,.,TGTGCCAGCAGTTCCCCGGCAGGTACAACTGGAAACACCATATATTTT,CASSSPAGTTGNTIYF
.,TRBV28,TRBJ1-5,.,TGTGCCAGCAGCCGCCCGGCGGTAAGCAATCAGCCCCAGCATTTT,CASSRPAVSNQPQHF
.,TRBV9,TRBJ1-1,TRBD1,TGTGCCAGCAGCAAACAGGGGGGTTACACTGAAGCTTTCTTT,CASSKQGGYTEAFF
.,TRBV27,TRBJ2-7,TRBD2,TGTGCCAGGTTCGGGGGGTGGTCAAAACCGGGACTTAGCCAGTACTTC,CARFGGWSKPGLSQYF
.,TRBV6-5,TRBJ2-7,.,TGTGCCAGCAGTTCAGGGGAGTCCGAGCAGTACTTC,CASSSGESEQYF
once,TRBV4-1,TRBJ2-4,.,TGCGCCAGCAGCGTCGGGACTCCCGGAGCCAAAAACAGTCAGTACTTC,CASSVGTPGAKNSQYF
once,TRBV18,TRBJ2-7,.,TGTGCCAGCTCACCGGTGACTCCCCGTTACGAGCAGTACTTC,CASSPVTPRYEQYF
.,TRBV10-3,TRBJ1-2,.,TGTGCCATCAGTTCAATGAAGGGGGGGATTGGCTACACCTTC,CAISSMKGGIGYTF
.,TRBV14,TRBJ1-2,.,TGTGCCAGCAGCCAAGTGACAGCGCGTTGGGGCTACACCTTC,CASSQVTARWGYTF
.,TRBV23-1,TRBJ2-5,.,TGCGCCAGCAGTCAATCAGCAAGCGGTCGGTACCAAGAGACCCAGTACTTC,CASSQSASGRYQETQYF
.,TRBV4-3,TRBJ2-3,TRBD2,TGCGCCAGCAGCCAAGAGGGGGGGTTCCCCACAGATACGCAGTATTTT,CASSQEGGFPTDTQYF
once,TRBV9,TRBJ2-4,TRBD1,TGTGCCAGCAGCGTAGGGCAGGGGGACAGTCAGTACTTC,CASSVGQGDSQYF